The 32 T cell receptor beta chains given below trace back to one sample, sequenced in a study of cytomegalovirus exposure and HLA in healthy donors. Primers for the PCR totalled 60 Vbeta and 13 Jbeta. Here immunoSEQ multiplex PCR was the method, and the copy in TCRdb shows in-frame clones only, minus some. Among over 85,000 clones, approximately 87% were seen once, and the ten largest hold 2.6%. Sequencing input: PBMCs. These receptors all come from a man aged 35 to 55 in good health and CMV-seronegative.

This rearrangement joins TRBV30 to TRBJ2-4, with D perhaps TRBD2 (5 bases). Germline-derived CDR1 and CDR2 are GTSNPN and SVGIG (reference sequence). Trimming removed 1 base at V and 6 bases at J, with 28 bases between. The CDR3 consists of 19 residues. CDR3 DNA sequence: TGTGCCTGGAGTGGCGGACTTCGCGGCCGATTATTCGGGATAAACATTCAGTACTTC. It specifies CAWSGGLRGRLFGINIQYF. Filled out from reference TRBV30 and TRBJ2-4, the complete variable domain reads SQTIHQWPATLVQPVGSPLSLECTVEGTSNPNLYWYRQAAGRGLQLLFYSVGIGQISSEVPQNLSASRPQDRQFILSSKKLLLSDSGFYLCAWSGGLRGRLFGINIQYFGAGTRLSVL.

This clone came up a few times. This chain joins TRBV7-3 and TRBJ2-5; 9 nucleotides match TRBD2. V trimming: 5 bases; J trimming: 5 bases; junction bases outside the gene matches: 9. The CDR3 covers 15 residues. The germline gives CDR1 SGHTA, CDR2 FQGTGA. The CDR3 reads CASSENSGGGETQYF. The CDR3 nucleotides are TGTGCCAGCAGCGAAAATAGCGGGGGAGGGGAGACCCAGTACTTC.

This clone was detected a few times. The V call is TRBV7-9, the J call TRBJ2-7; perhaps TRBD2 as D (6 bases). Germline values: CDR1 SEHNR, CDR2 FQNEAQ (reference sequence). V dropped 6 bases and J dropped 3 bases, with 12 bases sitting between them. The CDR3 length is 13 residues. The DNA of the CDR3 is TGTGCCAGCAGTGTGGAGGGGAGCTACGAGCAGTACTTC. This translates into CASSVEGSYEQYF.

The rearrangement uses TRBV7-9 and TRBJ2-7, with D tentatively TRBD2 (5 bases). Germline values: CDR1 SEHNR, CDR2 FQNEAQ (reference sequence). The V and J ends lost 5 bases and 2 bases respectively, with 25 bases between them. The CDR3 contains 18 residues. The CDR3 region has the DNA TGTGCCAGCAGCCCGCGGACCCCCGGGAACGACTCCGCCTACGAGCAGTACTTC. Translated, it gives CASSPRTPGNDSAYEQYF. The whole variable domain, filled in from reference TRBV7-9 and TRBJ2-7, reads DTGVSQNPRHKITKRGQNVTFRCDPISEHNRLYWYRQTLGQGPEFLTYFQNEAQLEKSRLLSDRFSAERPKGSFSTLEIQRTEQGDSAMYLCASSPRTPGNDSAYEQYFGPGTRLTVT.

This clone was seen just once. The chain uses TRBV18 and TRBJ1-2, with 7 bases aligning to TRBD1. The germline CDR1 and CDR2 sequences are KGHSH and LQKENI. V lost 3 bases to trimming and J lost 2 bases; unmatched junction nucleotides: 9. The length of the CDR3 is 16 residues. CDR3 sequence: CASSPVGQVVNYGYTF. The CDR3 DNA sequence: TGTGCCAGCTCACCCGTCGGACAGGTGGTGAACTATGGCTACACCTTC.

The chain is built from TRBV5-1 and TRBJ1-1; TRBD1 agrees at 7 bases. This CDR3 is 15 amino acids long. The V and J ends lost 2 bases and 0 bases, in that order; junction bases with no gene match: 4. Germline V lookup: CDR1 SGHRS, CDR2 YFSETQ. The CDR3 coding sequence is TGCGCCAGCAGCTTACAGGGGACCCTGAACACTGAAGCTTTCTTT. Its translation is CASSLQGTLNTEAFF.

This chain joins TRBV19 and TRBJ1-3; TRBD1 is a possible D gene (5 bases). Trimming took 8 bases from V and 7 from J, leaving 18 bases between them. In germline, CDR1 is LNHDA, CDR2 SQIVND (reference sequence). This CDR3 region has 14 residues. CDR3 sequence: CASGDSRARNTIYF. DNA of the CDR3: TGTGCCAGTGGTGACAGCCGAGCGAGGAACACCATATATTTT.

CDR3 DNA sequence: TGTGCCAGCAGTGAACCCAGGGCTCGGGAAAAACTGTTTTTT. Protein: CASSEPRAREKLFF. The chain carries TRBV2 and TRBJ1-4; tentatively, D is TRBD1 (5 bases). V lost 2 bases, J lost 8 bases, and 12 bases lay in between. This CDR3 has 14 residues. Germline-derived CDR1 and CDR2 are SNHLY and FYNNEI.

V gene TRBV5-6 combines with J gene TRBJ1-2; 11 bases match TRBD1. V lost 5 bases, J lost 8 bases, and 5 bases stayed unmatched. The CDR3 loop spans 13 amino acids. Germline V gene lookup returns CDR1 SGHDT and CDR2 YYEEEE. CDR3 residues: CASRRTGGEGYTF. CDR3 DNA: TGTGCCAGCAGGCGGACAGGGGGCGAGGGCTACACCTTC.

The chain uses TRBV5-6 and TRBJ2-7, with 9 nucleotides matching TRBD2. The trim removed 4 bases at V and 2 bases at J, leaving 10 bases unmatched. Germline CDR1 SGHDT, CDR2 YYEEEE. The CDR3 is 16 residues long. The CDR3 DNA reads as TGTGCCAGCAGCCTCCTAGGACTAGCGACTACCTACGAGCAGTACTTC. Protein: CASSLLGLATTYEQYF.

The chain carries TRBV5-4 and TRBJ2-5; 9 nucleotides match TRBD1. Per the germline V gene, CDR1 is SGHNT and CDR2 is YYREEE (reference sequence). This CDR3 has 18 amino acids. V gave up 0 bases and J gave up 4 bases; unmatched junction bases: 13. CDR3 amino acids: CASSLGPIGQGKGETQYF. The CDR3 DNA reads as TGTGCCAGCAGCTTGGGTCCCATCGGACAGGGGAAGGGAGAGACCCAGTACTTC.

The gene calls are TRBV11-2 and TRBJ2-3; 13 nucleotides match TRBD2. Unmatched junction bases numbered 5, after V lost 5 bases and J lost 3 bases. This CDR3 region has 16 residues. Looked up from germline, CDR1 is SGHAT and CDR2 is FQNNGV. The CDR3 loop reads CASSPEGLAGTDTQYF. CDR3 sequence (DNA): TGTGCCAGCAGCCCAGAGGGACTAGCGGGGACAGATACGCAGTATTTT.

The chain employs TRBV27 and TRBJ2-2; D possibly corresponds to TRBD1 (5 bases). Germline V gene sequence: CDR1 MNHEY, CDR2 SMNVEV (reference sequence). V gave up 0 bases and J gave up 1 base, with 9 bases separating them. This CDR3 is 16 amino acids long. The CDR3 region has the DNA TGTGCCAGCAGTTTATCTACAGGACAGAACACCGGGGAGCTGTTTTTT. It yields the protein CASSLSTGQNTGELFF.

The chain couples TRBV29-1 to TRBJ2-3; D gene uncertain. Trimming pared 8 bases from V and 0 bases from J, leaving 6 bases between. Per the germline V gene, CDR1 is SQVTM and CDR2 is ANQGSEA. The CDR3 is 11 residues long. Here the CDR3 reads CSLTSTDTQYF. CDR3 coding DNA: TGCAGCCTGACAAGCACAGATACGCAGTATTTT.

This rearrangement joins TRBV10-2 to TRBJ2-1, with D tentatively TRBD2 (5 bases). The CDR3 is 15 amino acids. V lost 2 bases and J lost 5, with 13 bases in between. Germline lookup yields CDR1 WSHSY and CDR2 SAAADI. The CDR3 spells CASSEVGERDNEQFF. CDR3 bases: TGCGCCAGCAGTGAGGTCGGGGAGAGGGACAATGAGCAGTTCTTC.

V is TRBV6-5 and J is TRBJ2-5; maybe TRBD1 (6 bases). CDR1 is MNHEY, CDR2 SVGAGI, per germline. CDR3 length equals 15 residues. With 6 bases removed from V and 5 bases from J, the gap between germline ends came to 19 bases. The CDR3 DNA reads TGTGCCAGCAGATCCGATCGGCAGGGGCAGGAGACCCAGTACTTC. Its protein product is CASRSDRQGQETQYF.

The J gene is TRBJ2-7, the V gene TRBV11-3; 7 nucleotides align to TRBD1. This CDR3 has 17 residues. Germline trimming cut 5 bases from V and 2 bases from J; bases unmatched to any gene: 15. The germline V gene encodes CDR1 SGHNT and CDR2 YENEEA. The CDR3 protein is CASSKPPDRLRAYEQYF. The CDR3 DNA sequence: TGTGCCAGCAGCAAACCTCCGGACAGGCTGCGGGCCTACGAGCAGTACTTC.

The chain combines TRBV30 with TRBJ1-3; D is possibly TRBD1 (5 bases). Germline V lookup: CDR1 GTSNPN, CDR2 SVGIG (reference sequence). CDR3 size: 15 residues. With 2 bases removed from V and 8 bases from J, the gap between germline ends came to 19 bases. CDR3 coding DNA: TGTGCCTGGAGTTTCCCTCGGGCAGGAGGGGACACCATATATTTT. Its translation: CAWSFPRAGGDTIYF.

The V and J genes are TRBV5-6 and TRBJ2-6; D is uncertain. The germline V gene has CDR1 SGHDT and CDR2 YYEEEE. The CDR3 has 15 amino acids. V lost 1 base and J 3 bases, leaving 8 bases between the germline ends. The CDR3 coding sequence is TGTGCCAGCAGCTTGTATCTAGGTGGGGCCAACGTCCTGACTTTC. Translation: CASSLYLGGANVLTF.

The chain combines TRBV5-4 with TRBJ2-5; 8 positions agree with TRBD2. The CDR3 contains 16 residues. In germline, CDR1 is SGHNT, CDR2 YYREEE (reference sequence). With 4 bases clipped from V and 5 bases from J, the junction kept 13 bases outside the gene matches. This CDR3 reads CASSRGRLAGGETQYF. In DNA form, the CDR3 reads TGTGCCAGCAGCCGGGGTCGGCTAGCGGGCGGGGAGACCCAGTACTTC.

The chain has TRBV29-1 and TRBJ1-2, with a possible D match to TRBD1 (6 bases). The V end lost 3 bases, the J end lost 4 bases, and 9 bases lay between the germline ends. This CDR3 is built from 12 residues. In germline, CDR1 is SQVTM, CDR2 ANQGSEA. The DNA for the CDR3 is TGCAGCGTTGACAAGGGGGTCTATGGCTACACCTTC. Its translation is CSVDKGVYGYTF.

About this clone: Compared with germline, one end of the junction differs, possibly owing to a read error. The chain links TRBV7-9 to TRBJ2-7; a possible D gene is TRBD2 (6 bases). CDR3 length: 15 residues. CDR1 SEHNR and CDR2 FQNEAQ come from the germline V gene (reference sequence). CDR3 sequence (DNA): TGTTCCAGCAGCAAGACTGGCCGGGAGCTCATCGAGCAGTACTTC. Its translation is CSSSKTGRELIEQYF.

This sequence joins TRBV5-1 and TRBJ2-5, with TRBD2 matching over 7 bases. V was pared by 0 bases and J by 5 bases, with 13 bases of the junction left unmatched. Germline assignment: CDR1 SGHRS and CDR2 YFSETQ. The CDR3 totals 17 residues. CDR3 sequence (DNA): TGCGCCAGCAGCTTGGCTTGGCGGGGGTTCGATTCGGAGACCCAGTACTTC. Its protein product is CASSLAWRGFDSETQYF.

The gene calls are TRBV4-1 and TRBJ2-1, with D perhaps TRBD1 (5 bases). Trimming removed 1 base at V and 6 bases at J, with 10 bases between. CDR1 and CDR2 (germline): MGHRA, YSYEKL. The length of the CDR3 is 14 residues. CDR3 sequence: CASSQVGAVNEQFF. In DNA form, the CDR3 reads TGCGCCAGCAGCCAAGTTGGGGCGGTCAATGAGCAGTTCTTC.

The CDR3 loop reads CASQSPGVLYEQYF. The CDR3 coding sequence is TGTGCCAGCCAGAGCCCGGGGGTTCTCTACGAGCAGTACTTC. The J gene is TRBJ2-7, the V gene TRBV7-9; maybe TRBD2 (6 bases). Per the germline V gene, CDR1 is SEHNR and CDR2 is FQNEAQ (reference sequence). The CDR3 spans 14 residues. Trimming took 8 bases from V and 3 from J, leaving 17 bases between them.

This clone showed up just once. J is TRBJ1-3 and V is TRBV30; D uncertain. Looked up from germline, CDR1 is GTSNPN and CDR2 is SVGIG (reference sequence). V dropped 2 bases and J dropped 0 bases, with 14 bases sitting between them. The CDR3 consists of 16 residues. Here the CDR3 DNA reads TGTGCCTGGAGTAGAACTCTTGGCGGCTCTGGAAACACCATATATTTT. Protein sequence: CAWSRTLGGSGNTIYF.

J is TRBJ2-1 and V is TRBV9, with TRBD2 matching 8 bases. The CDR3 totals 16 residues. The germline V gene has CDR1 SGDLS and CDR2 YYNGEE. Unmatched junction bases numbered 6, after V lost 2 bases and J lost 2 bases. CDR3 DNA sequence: TGTGCCAGCAGCGTTGGTGATAGCGGGGCCTACAATGAGCAGTTCTTC. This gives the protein CASSVGDSGAYNEQFF. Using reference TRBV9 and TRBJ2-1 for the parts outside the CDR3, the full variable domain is DSGVTQTPKHLITATGQRVTLRCSPRSGDLSVYWYQQSLDQGLQFLIQYYNGEERAKGNILERFSAQQFPDLHSELNLSSLELGDSALYFCASSVGDSGAYNEQFFGPGTRLTVL.

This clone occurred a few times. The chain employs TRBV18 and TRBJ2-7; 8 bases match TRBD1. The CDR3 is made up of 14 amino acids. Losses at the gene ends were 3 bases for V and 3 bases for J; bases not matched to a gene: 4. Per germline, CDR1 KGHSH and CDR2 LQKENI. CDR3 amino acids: CASSPGTGHYEQYF. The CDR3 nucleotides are TGTGCCAGCTCACCGGGGACAGGCCACTACGAGCAGTACTTC.

The CDR3 bases are TGTGCCAGCAGCTTGGCCGAGGGTAGGGCTGGCTACACCTTC. Its translation is CASSLAEGRAGYTF. This chain links TRBV5-8 with TRBJ1-2; D call uncertain. Germline CDR1 reads SGHTS; CDR2 reads YDEGEE. The CDR3 loop spans 14 amino acids. V dropped 0 bases and J dropped 7 bases, with 13 bases sitting between them.

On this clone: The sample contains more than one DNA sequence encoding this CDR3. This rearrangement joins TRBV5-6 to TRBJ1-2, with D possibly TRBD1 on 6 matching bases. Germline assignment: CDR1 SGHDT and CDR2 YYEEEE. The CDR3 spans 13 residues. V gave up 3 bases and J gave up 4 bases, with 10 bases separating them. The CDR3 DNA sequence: TGTGCCAGCAGCTCTGGACAGCCCTATGGCTACACCTTC. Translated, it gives CASSSGQPYGYTF. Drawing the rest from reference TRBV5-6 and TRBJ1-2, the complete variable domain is DAGVTQSPTHLIKTRGQQVTLRCSPKSGHDTVSWYQQALGQGPQFIFQYYEEEERQRGNFPDRFSGHQFPNYSSELNVNALLLGDSALYLCASSSGQPYGYTFGSGTRLTVV.

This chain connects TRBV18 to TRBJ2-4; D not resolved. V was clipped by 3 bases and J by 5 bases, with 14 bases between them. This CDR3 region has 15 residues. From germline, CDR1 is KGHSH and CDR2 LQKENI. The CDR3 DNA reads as TGTGCCAGCTCACCGAGAGCTCCCCGGGAAAACATTCAGTACTTC. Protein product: CASSPRAPRENIQYF.

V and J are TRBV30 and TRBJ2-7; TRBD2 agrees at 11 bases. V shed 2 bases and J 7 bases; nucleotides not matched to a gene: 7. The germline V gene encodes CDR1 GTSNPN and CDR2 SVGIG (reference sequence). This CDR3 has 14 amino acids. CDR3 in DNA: TGTGCCTGGAGTCGGGGTAGCGGGGGGGAAGAGCAGTACTTC. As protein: CAWSRGSGGEEQYF.